The clone carrying this TCR beta chain was counted only a few times. Antigen unknown. The sample belongs to a study of T cell responses to AZD1222 COVID-19 vaccine. Findings of the study overall: None of the repertoires were sampled until the peak T cell response had passed. Donors, mostly white British, included more females; clonal diversity was possibly underestimated. Spike was spanned by vaccine-associated CD4 TCRs, with dominance at 160-218 and 743-854. In the spike-specific TCR repertoire, nearly half reportedly target unmutated variant regions.

Generated by immunoSEQ multiplex PCR, the TCRdb table keeps only in-frame clones and is missing some. The profile covers approximately 110,000 clones, with around 87% appearing a single time and 2% to 3% taken by the ten largest. Germline V CDR1 and CDR2: MGHRA, YSYEKL. The length of the CDR3 is 15 residues. The V gene lost 0 bases and the J gene lost 8 bases, with 14 bases spanning the gap. The sequenced sample was peripheral blood, obtained on day 0 of AZD1222 vaccination. The chain combines TRBV4-1 with TRBJ1-3; D is uncertain. This TCR was recovered from an adult in good health. Written as DNA, the CDR3 is TGCGCCAGCAGCCAAGATCGAGCGTCTCTGGACACCATATATTTT. This translates into CASSQDRASLDTIYF.